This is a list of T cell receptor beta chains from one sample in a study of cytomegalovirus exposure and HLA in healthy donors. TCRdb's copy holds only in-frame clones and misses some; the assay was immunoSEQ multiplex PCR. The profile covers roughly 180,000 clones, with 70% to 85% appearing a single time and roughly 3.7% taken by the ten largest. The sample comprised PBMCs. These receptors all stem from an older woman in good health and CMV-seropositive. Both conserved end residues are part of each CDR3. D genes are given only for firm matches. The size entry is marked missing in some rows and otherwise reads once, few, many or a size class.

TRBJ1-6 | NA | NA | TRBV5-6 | TGTGCCAGCAGCCCTCTGGACCTTCGGGGATCCTATAATTCACCCCTCCACTTT | CASSPLDLRGSYNSPLHF
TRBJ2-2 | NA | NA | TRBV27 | TGTGCCAGCAGCCCCCCGCGGGGACGGCAAGACGGGGAGCTGTTTTTT | CASSPPRGRQDGELFF
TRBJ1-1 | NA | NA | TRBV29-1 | TGCAGCGTTGAAGTTCAGGGCACTGAAGCTTTCTTT | CSVEVQGTEAFF
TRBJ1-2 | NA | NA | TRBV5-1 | TGCGCCAGCAACCCCGACCCAGGGTTTGCTGGCTACACCTTC | CASNPDPGFAGYTF
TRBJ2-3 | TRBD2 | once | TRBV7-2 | TGTGCCAGCAGCTTGGGGACTAGCGGCCCAGATACGCAGTATTTT | CASSLGTSGPDTQYF
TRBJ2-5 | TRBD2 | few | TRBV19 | TGTGCCAGTAGTATAGCGGGAGGATCCCTACGGCACTTC | CASSIAGGSLRHF
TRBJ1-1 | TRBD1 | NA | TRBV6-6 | TGTGCCAGCAGCAACGGGACAGTATACATGAACACTGAAGCTTTCTTT | CASSNGTVYMNTEAFF
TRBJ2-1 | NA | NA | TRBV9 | TGTGCCAGCAGCGTAGGAGTCAGCGCCAATGAGCAGTTCTTC | CASSVGVSANEQFF
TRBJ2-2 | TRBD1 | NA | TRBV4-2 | TGTGCCAGCAGCCAAGACCAGGGGGCAGGCGGGGAGCTGTTTTTT | CASSQDQGAGGELFF
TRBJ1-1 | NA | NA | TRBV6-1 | TGTGCCAGCAGAACAGGGTTGAACACTGAAGCTTTCTTT | CASRTGLNTEAFF
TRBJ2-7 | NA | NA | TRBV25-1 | TGTGCCAGCAGTCCCCTTGGTCAGCGCGAGCAGTACTTC | CASSPLGQREQYF
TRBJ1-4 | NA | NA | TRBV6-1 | TGTGCCAGCCGCACGGACAGTCGTCGAGGACTGTTTTTT | CASRTDSRRGLFF
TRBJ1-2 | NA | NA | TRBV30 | TGTGCCTGGAGTGTAAGGGGAATCTATGGCTACACCTTC | CAWSVRGIYGYTF
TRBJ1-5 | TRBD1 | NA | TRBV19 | TGTGCCAGTAGTCTCGGGCGGACAGGGTACAATCAGCCCCAGCATTTT | CASSLGRTGYNQPQHF
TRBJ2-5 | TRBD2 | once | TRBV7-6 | TGTGCCAGCAGCACCCGGTTCCTAGCGGGGGGGCAGGAGACCCAGTACTTC | CASSTRFLAGGQETQYF